This TCR beta chain stems from a study of T cell repertoires in cytomegalovirus infection. Findings and limits, study-wide: The ex vivo response was dominated by HLA-C-restricted CMV-specific TCR beta clonotypes.

MiXCR, run by TCRdb on the reads, gives a single entry per CDR3 protein. The repertoire holds a few hundred thousand distinct CDR3 sequences, 40% seen once, with 48% in the top ten. Germline V gives CDR1 LGHNA, CDR2 YNFKEQ. V lost 0 bases and J 8 bases, leaving 13 bases between the germline ends. The length of the CDR3 is 14 residues. Worth noting for this clonotype: What it binds is unknown.

This sample comprised cultured PBMCs, obtained from culture after CMV antigen stimulation. The chain recombines TRBV4-2 with TRBJ1-2; possible D gene TRBD1, 6 bases. This clonotype was obtained from a human donor in good health (CMV status not recorded). Some clones in this sample may be carry-over from other donors' samples. CDR3 protein: CASSQDWGQWGYTF. The CDR3 DNA sequence: TGTGCCAGCAGCCAAGATTGGGGGCAGTGGGGCTACACCTTC.